This T cell receptor beta chain stems from a study of blood T cell repertoires in COVID-19. Trimming shortened V by 5 bases and J by 4 bases, and 15 bases separated the two germline ends. From germline, CDR1 is SGHTA and CDR2 FQGNSA. The CDR3 is 15 amino acids. Sequenced by immunoSEQ multiplex PCR; TCRdb stores in-frame clones only, minus some. The table shows 13,000 to 15,000 clones, with more than 65% occurring only once. Sequences were obtained from peripheral blood. This sequence joins TRBV7-2 and TRBJ1-5, with D perhaps TRBD1 (6 bases). The source of this sequence is a human donor in a cohort sampled during active COVID-19. The CDR3 reads CASSISGVQNQPQHF. The CDR3 DNA reads as TGTGCCAGCAGCATCTCAGGGGTCCAAAATCAGCCCCAGCATTTT.